This TCR beta chain was profiled in a study of cytotoxic CD8 clonotypes in ibrutinib-treated CLL. On the study more broadly: Timing of response sample collection was a median approximately twelve months after treatment start, with a range of 6 to 36.

Assay used: immunoSEQ multiplex PCR; TCRdb lists only in-frame clones, some missing. The top ten hold about 16% of the sample, which has hundreds of thousands of clones, less than 75% seen once. Concerning this clone itself: Its specificity is not known.

CDR1 SGHAT and CDR2 FQNNGV come from the germline V gene. The CDR3 is 14 amino acids. V was clipped by 4 bases and J by 8 bases; unmatched bases: 9. Frozen PBMC stocks contributed about 1.8 micrograms of genomic DNA to the TCR beta libraries. Study-level findings and limits: The study found clonality rose at ibrutinib response, then fell toward baseline at progression.

The receptor's source is a human donor with chronic lymphocytic leukemia. The chain recombines TRBV11-2 with TRBJ1-2; TRBD1 aligns across 8 bases. The sequencing here drew on PBMCs, taken after 24 months of ibrutinib treatment. In DNA form, the CDR3 reads TGTGCCAGCAGCTCCCTGGACAGGGTAGACGGCTACACCTTC. Its protein product is CASSSLDRVDGYTF.